This record covers a single TCR beta chain. Its specificity is not known. The primer mix had 60 Vbeta and 13 Jbeta primers. Method: immunoSEQ multiplex PCR; TCRdb's copy keeps in-frame clones and lacks some. The sample lists about 150,000 clones, 75% to 90% occurring once. These data are taken from a study of cytomegalovirus exposure and HLA in healthy donors. Study summary: A prior analysis found 95 million to 140 million unique TCR beta sequences from approximately 200 million T cells. Overall study findings and caveats: In presence/absence analyses, roughly uniform sequencing depth across donors was assumed. Certain indistinguishable V segments, among them TRBV6-2 and TRBV6-3, were excluded. The majority of CMV-associated TCR beta chains were reported as apparently HLA-restricted in a later analysis.

CDR3 size: 15 residues. Germline lookup yields CDR1 SGHDN and CDR2 FVKESK. The ends were cut back, 2 bases at V and 6 bases at J, with 16 bases in the middle. The sequenced sample consisted of PBMCs. The TCR was taken from a boy aged 2 to 10 in good health and CMV-seronegative. The rearrangement joins TRBV14 to TRBJ1-1; D is ambiguous. The DNA for the CDR3 is TGTGCCAGCAGCCAAACCCAAGTGGTTACTGCTGAAGCTTTCTTT. This gives the protein CASSQTQVVTAEAFF.